The 17 T cell receptor beta chains below come from one sample, sequenced in a study of T cell repertoires in cytomegalovirus infection. TCRdb re-derived calls from the reads in MiXCR, one entry per CDR3 protein. Of 400,000 to 550,000 distinct CDR3 sequences in the sample, about 11% are singletons; the top ten hold approximately 10%. Sequencing was performed on PBMCs. The receptors were gathered from a human donor in good health (CMV status not recorded). Some clones in this sample may be carry-over from other donors' samples.

This clonotype has at least ten counts. V is TRBV6-2 or TRBV6-3 and J is TRBJ2-7, with unresolved D. Per germline, CDR1 MNHEY and CDR2 SVGEGT. CDR3 length: 11 amino acids. The ends were cut back, 2 bases at V and 6 bases at J, with 5 bases in the middle. This CDR3 is CASSYPSEQYF. The CDR3 DNA follows: TGTGCCAGCAGTTACCCCTCCGAGCAGTACTTC.

The sample holds many counts of this clonotype. The V and J genes are TRBV5-1 and TRBJ2-1; D not certain. Germline CDR1 and CDR2: SGHRS and YFSETQ. V was pared by 3 bases and J by 6 bases, with 4 bases between. The CDR3 runs 11 residues. The CDR3 reads CASSSTNEQFF. CDR3 sequence (DNA): TGCGCCAGCAGCTCGACCAATGAGCAGTTCTTC.

This clonotype was picked up a small number of times. V gene TRBV7-3 combines with J gene TRBJ2-5; the match to TRBD2 covers 13 bases. The trim removed 2 bases at V and 4 bases at J, leaving 7 bases unmatched. CDR3 length: 17 amino acids. The germline CDR1 and CDR2 sequences are SGHTA and FQGTGA. The DNA of the CDR3 is TGTGCCAGCAGCTTAGGGACTAGCGGGACGGGGGCAGAGACCCAGTACTTC. This codes for CASSLGTSGTGAETQYF.

The chain recombines TRBV30 with TRBJ1-2; D unresolved. Trimming took off 1 base at V and 5 bases at J, with 11 bases between the two ends. The CDR3 spans 13 residues. Looked up from germline, CDR1 is GTSNPN and CDR2 is SVGIG (reference sequence). CDR3 region: CAWSEGGIYGYTF. The CDR3 nucleotides are TGTGCCTGGAGTGAGGGAGGGATATATGGCTACACCTTC. The entire variable domain, with the rest obtained from reference TRBV30 and TRBJ1-2, is as follows: SQTIHQWPATLVQPVGSPLSLECTVEGTSNPNLYWYRQAAGRGLQLLFYSVGIGQISSEVPQNLSASRPQDRQFILSSKKLLLSDSGFYLCAWSEGGIYGYTFGSGTRLTVV.

This clonotype was found many times. The chain recombines TRBV5-4 with TRBJ2-5; no clear D. CDR3 length: 13 amino acids. The germline V gene has CDR1 SGHNT and CDR2 YYREEE (reference sequence). Trimming took 4 bases from V and 5 from J, leaving 12 bases between them. Here the CDR3 reads CASSRYLEETQYF. CDR3 coding DNA: TGTGCCAGCAGCCGCTACTTAGAGGAGACCCAGTACTTC.

As regards this clonotype: Being one base from a much bigger clone, this may be a read error. The chain links TRBV27 to TRBJ2-1; possible D gene TRBD2, 6 bases. The CDR3 contains 17 residues. Trimming removed 3 bases at V and 6 bases at J, with 21 bases between. The V gene's germline CDR1 is MNHEY and CDR2 SMNVEV (reference sequence). The CDR3 reads CASSFLISWRASNEQFF. The CDR3 DNA reads TGTGCCAGCAGTTTCCTCATCAGCTGGAGGGCCTCCAATGAGCAGTTCTTC.

This chain links TRBV29-1 with TRBJ1-4; a possible D gene is TRBD1 (6 bases). Germline CDR1 reads SQVTM; CDR2 reads ANQGSEA. V was pared by 6 bases and J by 7 bases, with 15 bases between. CDR3 length equals 13 residues. CDR3 DNA sequence: TGCAGCGTGGACAGCCCTCGAGGTGAAAAACTGTTTTTT. Amino acids: CSVDSPRGEKLFF.

This clonotype was recorded many times. The chain combines TRBV6-2 or TRBV6-3 with TRBJ2-7, with D possibly TRBD2 on 6 matching bases. Germline V gives CDR1 MNHEY, CDR2 SVGEGT. Trimming cost V 7 bases and J 1 base, with 23 bases left between them. This CDR3 comprises 17 residues. The CDR3 DNA is TGTGCCAGCACCCAACCTTCGACCGGGACTGATTCCTACGAGCAGTACTTC. It encodes CASTQPSTGTDSYEQYF.

This clonotype was seen ten or more times. The chain recombines TRBV12-3 or TRBV12-4 with TRBJ2-5; 9 bases line up with TRBD2. This CDR3 has 17 residues. J was trimmed by 0 bases and V by 7 bases; bases with no gene match: 12. The CDR3: CASKIRGTSRYQETQYF. Here the CDR3 DNA reads TGTGCCAGCAAAATCCGCGGGACTAGCAGATACCAAGAGACCCAGTACTTC.

This clonotype was found many times. The CDR3 bases are TGTGCCAGCAGTGAATGGGGGACGAAAAACATTCAGTACTTC. Translating gives CASSEWGTKNIQYF. The chain has TRBV6-1 and TRBJ2-4; TRBD1 or TRBD2 may be the D gene (5 bases each). In germline, CDR1 is MNHNS, CDR2 SASEGT. CDR3 length equals 14 residues. Deletions cut 2 bases from V and 4 bases from J, with 9 bases between.

This clonotype was seen a few times. This rearrangement joins TRBV6-6 to TRBJ2-7, with D maybe TRBD2 (6 bases). The germline V gene encodes CDR1 MNHNY and CDR2 SVGAGI (reference sequence). CDR3 length: 15 residues. V lost 5 bases, J lost 0 bases, and 14 bases lay in between. The CDR3 DNA sequence: TGTGCCAGCAGTGTAGCCGGGGACTCCTCCTACGAGCAGTACTTC. The encoded protein is CASSVAGDSSYEQYF.

This clonotype was recorded many times. This chain connects TRBV2 to TRBJ2-1, with D perhaps TRBD1 (6 bases). Looked up from germline, CDR1 is SNHLY and CDR2 is FYNNEI. Trimming stripped 10 bases from V and 8 bases from J, with 15 bases between. This CDR3 is built from 12 residues. CDR3 sequence: CAIPTGPHEQFF. CDR3 sequence (DNA): TGTGCCATTCCGACAGGTCCCCATGAGCAGTTCTTC.

This clonotype was found many times. The chain is built from TRBV12-3 or TRBV12-4 and TRBJ1-2; D remains ambiguous. The CDR3 is 13 amino acids. Deletions cut 3 bases from V and 0 bases from J, with 5 bases between. As DNA, the CDR3 is TGTGCCAGCAGTTTCGGGACTAACTATGGCTACACCTTC. It yields the protein CASSFGTNYGYTF.

This clonotype was detected ten times or more. V usage is TRBV6-5 and J usage is TRBJ2-3, with 14 bases fitting TRBD2. V trimming: 0 bases; J trimming: 5 bases; junction bases outside the gene matches: 10. The CDR3 covers 19 residues. Per germline, CDR1 MNHEY and CDR2 SVGAGI. The CDR3 sequence: CASSYSARLAGGQRDTQYF. CDR3 nucleotides: TGTGCCAGCAGTTACTCGGCCAGACTAGCGGGAGGGCAACGAGATACGCAGTATTTT.

This clonotype was counted ten times or more. V usage is TRBV6-6 and J usage is TRBJ2-7; D gene ambiguous. This CDR3 spans 13 amino acids. The V and J ends lost 2 bases and 0 bases respectively, with 5 bases between them. CDR1 and CDR2 (germline): MNHNY, SVGAGI (reference sequence). CDR3 protein: CASSYQSSYEQYF. CDR3 bases: TGTGCCAGCAGTTACCAAAGCTCCTACGAGCAGTACTTC.

The chain combines TRBV24-1 with TRBJ2-2, with D perhaps TRBD1 (5 bases). The CDR3 runs 15 residues. Trimming shortened V by 9 bases and J by 6 bases, and 19 bases separated the two germline ends. Germline V gene data show CDR1 as KGHDR and CDR2 as SFDVKD. This CDR3 reads CATSGQASIAGELFF. Written as DNA, the CDR3 is TGTGCCACCTCTGGACAAGCTTCGATCGCCGGGGAGCTGTTTTTT.

This clonotype showed up many times. This chain connects TRBV7-9 to TRBJ1-5, with D perhaps matching TRBD1 (6 bases). Trimming pared 5 bases from V and 6 bases from J, leaving 14 bases between. CDR1 SEHNR and CDR2 FQNEAQ come from the germline V gene (reference sequence). CDR3 length equals 14 residues. The CDR3 protein is CASSPAGGPQPQHF. In DNA form, the CDR3 reads TGTGCCAGCAGCCCCGCGGGGGGGCCTCAGCCCCAGCATTTT.